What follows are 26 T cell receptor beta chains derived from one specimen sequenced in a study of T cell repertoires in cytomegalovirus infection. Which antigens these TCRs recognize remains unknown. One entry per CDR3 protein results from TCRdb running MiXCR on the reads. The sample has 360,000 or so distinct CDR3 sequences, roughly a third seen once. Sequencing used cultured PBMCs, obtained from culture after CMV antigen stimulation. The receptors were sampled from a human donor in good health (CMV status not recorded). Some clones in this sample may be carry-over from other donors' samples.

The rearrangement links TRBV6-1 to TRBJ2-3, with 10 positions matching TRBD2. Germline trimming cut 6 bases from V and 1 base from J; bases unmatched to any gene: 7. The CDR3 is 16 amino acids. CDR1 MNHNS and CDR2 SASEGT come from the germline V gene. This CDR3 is CASRTTLAGGTDTQYF. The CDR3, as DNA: TGTGCCAGCAGGACCACGCTAGCGGGAGGCACAGATACGCAGTATTTT.

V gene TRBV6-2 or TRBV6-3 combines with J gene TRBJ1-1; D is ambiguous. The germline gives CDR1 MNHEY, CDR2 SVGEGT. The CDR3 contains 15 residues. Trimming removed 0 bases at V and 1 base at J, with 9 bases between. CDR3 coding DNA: TGTGCCAGCAGTTACTCGATGGTGGGGAACACTGAAGCTTTCTTT. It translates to CASSYSMVGNTEAFF.

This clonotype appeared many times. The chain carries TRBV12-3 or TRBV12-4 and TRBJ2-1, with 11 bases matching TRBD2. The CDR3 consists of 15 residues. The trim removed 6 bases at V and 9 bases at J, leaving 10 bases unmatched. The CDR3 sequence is CASRRSGRAGSEQFF. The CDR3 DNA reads TGTGCCAGCAGACGTAGCGGGAGGGCCGGGAGTGAGCAGTTCTTC.

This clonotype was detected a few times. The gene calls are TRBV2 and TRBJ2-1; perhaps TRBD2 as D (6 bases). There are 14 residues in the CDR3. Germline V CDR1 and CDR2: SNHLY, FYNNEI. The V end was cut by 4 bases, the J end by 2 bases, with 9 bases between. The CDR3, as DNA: TGTGCCAGCAGTGGGGGCGGGGCCTACAATGAGCAGTTCTTC. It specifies CASSGGGAYNEQFF.

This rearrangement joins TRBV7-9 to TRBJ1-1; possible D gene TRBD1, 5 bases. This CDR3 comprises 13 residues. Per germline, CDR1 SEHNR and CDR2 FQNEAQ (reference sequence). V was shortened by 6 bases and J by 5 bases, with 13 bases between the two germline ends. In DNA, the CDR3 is TGTGCCAGCAGTCAAGACAGAAGGACTGAAGCTTTCTTT. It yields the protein CASSQDRRTEAFF.

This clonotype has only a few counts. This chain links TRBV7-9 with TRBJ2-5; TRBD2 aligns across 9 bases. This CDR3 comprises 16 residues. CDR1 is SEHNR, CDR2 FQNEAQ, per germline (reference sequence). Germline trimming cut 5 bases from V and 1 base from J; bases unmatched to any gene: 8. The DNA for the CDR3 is TGTGCCAGCAGCCAAGGGCTAGCGGGACGCCAAGAGACCCAGTACTTC. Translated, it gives CASSQGLAGRQETQYF.

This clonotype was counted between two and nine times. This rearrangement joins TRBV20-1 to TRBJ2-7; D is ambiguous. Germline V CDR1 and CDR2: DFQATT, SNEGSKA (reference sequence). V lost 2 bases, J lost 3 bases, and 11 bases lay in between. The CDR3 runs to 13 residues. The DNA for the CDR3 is TGCAGTGCTAGACCCAAATTAAACTACGAGCAGTACTTC. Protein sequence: CSARPKLNYEQYF.

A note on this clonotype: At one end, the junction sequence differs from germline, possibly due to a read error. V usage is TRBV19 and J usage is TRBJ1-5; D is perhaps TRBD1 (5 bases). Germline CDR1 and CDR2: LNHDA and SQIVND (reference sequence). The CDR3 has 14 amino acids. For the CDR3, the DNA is TGTGCAAGTAGTAAATGGGACAGCAATCAGCCCCAGCATTTT. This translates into CASSKWDSNQPQHF.

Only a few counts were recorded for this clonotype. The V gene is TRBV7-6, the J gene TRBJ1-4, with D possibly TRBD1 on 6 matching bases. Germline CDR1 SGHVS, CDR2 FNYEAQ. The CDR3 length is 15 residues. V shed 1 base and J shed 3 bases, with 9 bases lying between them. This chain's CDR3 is CASSLGGGANEKLFF. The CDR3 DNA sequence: TGTGCCAGCAGCTTAGGAGGGGGTGCTAATGAAAAACTGTTTTTT.

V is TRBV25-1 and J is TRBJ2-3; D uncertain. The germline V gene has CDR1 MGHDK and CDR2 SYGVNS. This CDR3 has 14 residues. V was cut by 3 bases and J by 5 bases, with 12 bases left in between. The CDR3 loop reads CASSDLVVEDTQYF. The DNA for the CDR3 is TGTGCCAGCAGTGACCTTGTGGTGGAAGATACGCAGTATTTT.

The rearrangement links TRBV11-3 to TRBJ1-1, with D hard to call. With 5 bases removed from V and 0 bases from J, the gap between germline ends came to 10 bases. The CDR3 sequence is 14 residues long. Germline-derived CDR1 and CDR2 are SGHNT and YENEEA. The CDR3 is CASSKGPMNTEAFF. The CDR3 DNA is TGTGCCAGCAGCAAAGGACCCATGAACACTGAAGCTTTCTTT.

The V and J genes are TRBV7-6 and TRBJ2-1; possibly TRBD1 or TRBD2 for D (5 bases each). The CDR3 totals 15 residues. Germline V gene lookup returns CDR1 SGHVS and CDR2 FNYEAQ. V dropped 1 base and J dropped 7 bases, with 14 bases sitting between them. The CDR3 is CASSLVLLGENEQFF. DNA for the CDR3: TGTGCCAGCAGCTTAGTTCTTTTGGGGGAAAATGAGCAGTTCTTC.

The CDR3 region is CASSPTGGKNIQYF. CDR3 coding DNA: TGTGCCAGCAGCCCGACAGGGGGCAAAAACATTCAGTACTTC. The V and J genes are TRBV7-3 and TRBJ2-4; TRBD1 agrees at 9 bases. The germline V gene has CDR1 SGHTA and CDR2 FQGTGA. The V gene end was trimmed by 5 bases and the J gene end by 3 bases; junction bases not matched to a gene: 2. CDR3 length: 14 residues.

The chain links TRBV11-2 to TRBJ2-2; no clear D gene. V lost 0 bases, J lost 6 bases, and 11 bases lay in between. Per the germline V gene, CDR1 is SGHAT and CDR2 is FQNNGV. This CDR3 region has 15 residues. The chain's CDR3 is CASSLDLARAGELFF. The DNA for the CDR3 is TGTGCCAGCAGCTTAGATCTCGCAAGGGCCGGGGAGCTGTTTTTT.

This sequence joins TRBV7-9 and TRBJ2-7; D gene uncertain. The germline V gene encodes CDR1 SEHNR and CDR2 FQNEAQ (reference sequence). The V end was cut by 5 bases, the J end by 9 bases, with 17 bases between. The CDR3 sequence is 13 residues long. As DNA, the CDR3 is TGTGCCAGCAGCCATGAGACCGGTATGGGGCAGTACTTC. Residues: CASSHETGMGQYF. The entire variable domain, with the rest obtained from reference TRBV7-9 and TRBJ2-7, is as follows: DTGVSQNPRHKITKRGQNVTFRCDPISEHNRLYWYRQTLGQGPEFLTYFQNEAQLEKSRLLSDRFSAERPKGSFSTLEIQRTEQGDSAMYLCASSHETGMGQYFGPGTRLTVT.

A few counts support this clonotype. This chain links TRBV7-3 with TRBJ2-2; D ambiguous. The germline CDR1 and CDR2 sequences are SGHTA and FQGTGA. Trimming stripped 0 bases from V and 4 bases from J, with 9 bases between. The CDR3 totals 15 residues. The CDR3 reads CASSLTVTPTGELFF. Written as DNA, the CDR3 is TGTGCCAGCAGCTTAACAGTCACTCCCACCGGGGAGCTGTTTTTT. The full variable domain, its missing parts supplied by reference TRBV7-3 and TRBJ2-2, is GAGVSQTPSNKVTEKGKYVELRCDPISGHTALYWYRQSLGQGPEFLIYFQGTGAADDSGLPNDRFFAVRPEGSVSTLKIQRTERGDSAVYLCASSLTVTPTGELFFGEGSRLTVL.

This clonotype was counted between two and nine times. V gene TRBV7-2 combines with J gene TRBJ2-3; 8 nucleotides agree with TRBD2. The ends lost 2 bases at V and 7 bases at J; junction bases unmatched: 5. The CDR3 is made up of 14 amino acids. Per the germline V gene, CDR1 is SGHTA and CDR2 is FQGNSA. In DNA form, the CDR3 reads TGTGCCAGCAGCTTACTGGGGACTAGTCATACGCAGTATTTT. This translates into CASSLLGTSHTQYF. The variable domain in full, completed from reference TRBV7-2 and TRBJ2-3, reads GAGVSQSPSNKVTEKGKDVELRCDPISGHTALYWYRQSLGQGLEFLIYFQGNSAPDKSGLPSDRFSAERTGGSVSTLTIQRTQQEDSAVYLCASSLLGTSHTQYFGPGTRLTVL.

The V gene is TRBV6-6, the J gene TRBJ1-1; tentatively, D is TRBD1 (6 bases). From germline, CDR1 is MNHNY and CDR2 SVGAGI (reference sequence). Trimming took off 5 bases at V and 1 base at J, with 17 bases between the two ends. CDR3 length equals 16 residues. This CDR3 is CASSPSRGQKNTEAFF. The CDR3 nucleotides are TGTGCCAGCAGTCCTTCGAGGGGACAAAAGAACACTGAAGCTTTCTTT.

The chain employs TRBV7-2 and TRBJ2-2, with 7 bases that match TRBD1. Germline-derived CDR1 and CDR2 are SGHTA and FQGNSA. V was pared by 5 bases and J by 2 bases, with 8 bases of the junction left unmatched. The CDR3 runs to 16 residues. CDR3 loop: CASSTAGQANTGELFF. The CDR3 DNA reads TGTGCCAGCAGCACCGCCGGACAGGCTAACACCGGGGAGCTGTTTTTT.

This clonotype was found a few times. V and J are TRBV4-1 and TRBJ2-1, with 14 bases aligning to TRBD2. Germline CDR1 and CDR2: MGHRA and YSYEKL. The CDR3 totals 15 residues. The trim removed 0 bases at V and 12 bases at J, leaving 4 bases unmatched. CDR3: CASSQDGTSGSRQFF. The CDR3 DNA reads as TGCGCCAGCAGCCAAGATGGGACTAGCGGGAGTCGGCAGTTCTTC.

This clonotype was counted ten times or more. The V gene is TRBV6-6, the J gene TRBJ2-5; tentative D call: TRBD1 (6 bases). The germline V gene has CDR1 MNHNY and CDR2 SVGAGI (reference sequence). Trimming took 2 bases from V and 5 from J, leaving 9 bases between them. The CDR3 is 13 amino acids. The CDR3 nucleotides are TGTGCCAGCAGTTACGGGGGCCCGGAGACCCAGTACTTC. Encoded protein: CASSYGGPETQYF.

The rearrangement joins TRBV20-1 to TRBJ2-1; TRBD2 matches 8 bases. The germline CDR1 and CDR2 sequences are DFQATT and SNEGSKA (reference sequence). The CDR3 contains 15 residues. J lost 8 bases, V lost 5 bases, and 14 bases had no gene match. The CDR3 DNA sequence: TGCAGTGCTTCCAGGACTAGCCCGTCTCTCGATGAGCAGTTCTTC. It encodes CSASRTSPSLDEQFF.

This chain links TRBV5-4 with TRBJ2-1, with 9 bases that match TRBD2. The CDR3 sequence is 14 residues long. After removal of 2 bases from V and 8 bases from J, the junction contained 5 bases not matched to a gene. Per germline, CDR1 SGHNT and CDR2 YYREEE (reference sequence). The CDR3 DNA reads TGTGCCAGCAGCTTAGCGGGAGGTTCTTATGAGCAGTTCTTC. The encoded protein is CASSLAGGSYEQFF.

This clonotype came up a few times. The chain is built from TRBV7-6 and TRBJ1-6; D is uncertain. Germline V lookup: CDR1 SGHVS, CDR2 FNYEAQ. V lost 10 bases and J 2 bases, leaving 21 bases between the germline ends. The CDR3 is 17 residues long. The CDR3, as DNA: TGTGCCACCCAGCTCTTACGGGAAGGACCCTATAATTCACCCCTCCACTTT. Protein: CATQLLREGPYNSPLHF. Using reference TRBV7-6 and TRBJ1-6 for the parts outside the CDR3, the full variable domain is GAGVSQSPRYKVTKRGQDVALRCDPISGHVSLYWYRQALGQGPEFLTYFNYEAQQDKSGLPNDRFSAERPEGSISTLTIQRTEQRDSAMYRCATQLLREGPYNSPLHFGNGTRLTVT.

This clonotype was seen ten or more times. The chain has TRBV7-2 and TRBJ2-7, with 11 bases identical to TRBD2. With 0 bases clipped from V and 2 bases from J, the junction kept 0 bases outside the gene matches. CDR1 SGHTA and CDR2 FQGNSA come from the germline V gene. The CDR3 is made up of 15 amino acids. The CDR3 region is CASSLALAGAYEQYF. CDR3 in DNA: TGTGCCAGCAGCTTAGCACTAGCGGGAGCCTACGAGCAGTACTTC.

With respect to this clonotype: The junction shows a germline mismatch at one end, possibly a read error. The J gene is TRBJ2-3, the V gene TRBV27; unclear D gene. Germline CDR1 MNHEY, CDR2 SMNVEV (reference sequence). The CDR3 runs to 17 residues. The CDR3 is CASRLSMVRPRADTQYF. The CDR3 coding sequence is TGTGCCAGCAGGTTATCGATGGTTAGGCCCCGGGCAGATACGCAGTATTTT.